This is a list of T cell receptor beta chains from one sample in a study of Ad26.COV2.S vaccination and SARS-CoV-2 variants. Generated by immunoSEQ multiplex PCR, the TCRdb table keeps only in-frame clones and is missing some. The data show some 300,000 clones, with about 82% seen just once and around 2% held by the top ten. The source was peripheral blood, collected in a trial of Ad26.COV2.S vaccine versus placebo. The source is a person aged 18 to 65 who received the Ad26.COV2.S COVID-19 vaccine or a placebo. Each CDR3 is given with its conserved first and last residue. D genes are given only for firm matches. Clone sizes are given selectively: once, few, many, or a class where the clone is expanded.

clone_size: .
cdr3_length: 15
j_call: TRBJ1-1
v_call: TRBV4-1
d_call: .
cdr3_aa: CASSQGGVGNTEAFF
cdr3_nt: TGCGCCAGCAGCCAAGGAGGGGTAGGGAACACTGAAGCTTTCTTT

clone_size: .
cdr3_length: 15
j_call: TRBJ1-4
v_call: TRBV5-1
d_call: TRBD1
cdr3_aa: CASSAPDRGNEKLFF
cdr3_nt: TGCGCCAGCAGCGCCCCGGACAGGGGCAATGAAAAACTGTTTTTT

clone_size: .
cdr3_length: 12
j_call: TRBJ2-7
v_call: TRBV6-5
d_call: .
cdr3_aa: CASCSAGYEQYF
cdr3_nt: TGTGCCAGCTGTAGTGCGGGGTACGAGCAGTACTTC

clone_size: .
cdr3_length: 14
j_call: TRBJ2-7
v_call: TRBV7-9
d_call: TRBD2
cdr3_aa: CASRPSGGPYEQYF
cdr3_nt: TGTGCCAGCAGACCTAGCGGGGGGCCCTACGAGCAGTACTTC

clone_size: .
cdr3_length: 12
j_call: TRBJ2-3
v_call: TRBV28
d_call: .
cdr3_aa: CASRTPTDTQYF
cdr3_nt: TGTGCCAGCAGAACGCCCACAGATACGCAGTATTTT

clone_size: .
cdr3_length: 11
j_call: TRBJ2-2
v_call: TRBV29-1
d_call: .
cdr3_aa: CSAREAGELFF
cdr3_nt: TGCAGCGCCAGGGAGGCCGGGGAGCTGTTTTTT

clone_size: .
cdr3_length: 13
j_call: TRBJ2-7
v_call: TRBV5-1
d_call: .
cdr3_aa: CASSLNIQEEQYF
cdr3_nt: TGCGCCAGCAGCTTGAACATCCAGGAAGAGCAGTACTTC

clone_size: .
cdr3_length: 16
j_call: TRBJ1-3
v_call: TRBV9
d_call: .
cdr3_aa: CASSVELRGAGNTIYF
cdr3_nt: TGTGCCAGCAGCGTAGAATTGAGAGGGGCTGGAAACACCATATATTTT

clone_size: .
cdr3_length: 15
j_call: TRBJ1-5
v_call: TRBV7-8
d_call: .
cdr3_aa: CASSLSTGGHQPQHF
cdr3_nt: TGTGCCAGCAGCCTATCGACAGGTGGGCATCAGCCCCAGCATTTT

clone_size: .
cdr3_length: 15
j_call: TRBJ1-2
v_call: TRBV9
d_call: .
cdr3_aa: CASSVVGQGLYGYTF
cdr3_nt: TGTGCCAGCAGCGTAGTGGGCCAGGGCTTATATGGCTACACCTTC

clone_size: .
cdr3_length: 14
j_call: TRBJ1-2
v_call: TRBV5-1
d_call: TRBD1
cdr3_aa: CASSYGTGNYGYTF
cdr3_nt: TGCGCCAGCAGCTATGGGACAGGGAACTATGGCTACACCTTC

clone_size: .
cdr3_length: 14
j_call: TRBJ2-3
v_call: TRBV6-2/TRBV6-3
d_call: TRBD1
cdr3_aa: CASSYSSLGTAKYF
cdr3_nt: TGTGCCAGCAGTTACTCGTCCCTTGGGACAGCGAAGTATTTT

clone_size: few
cdr3_length: 11
j_call: TRBJ2-3
v_call: TRBV18
d_call: .
cdr3_aa: CASSPTDTQYF
cdr3_nt: TGTGCCAGCTCACCCACAGATACGCAGTATTTT

clone_size: .
cdr3_length: 14
j_call: TRBJ2-2
v_call: TRBV29-1
d_call: .
cdr3_aa: CSVAKQPNTGELFF
cdr3_nt: TGCAGCGTTGCAAAACAGCCGAACACCGGGGAGCTGTTTTTT

clone_size: .
cdr3_length: 13
j_call: TRBJ1-5
v_call: TRBV27
d_call: .
cdr3_aa: CASSLSRQQPQHF
cdr3_nt: TGTGCCAGCAGTTTATCCCGACAGCAGCCCCAGCATTTT

clone_size: .
cdr3_length: 15
j_call: TRBJ1-2
v_call: TRBV19
d_call: TRBD1
cdr3_aa: CASGDRGRSDYGYTF
cdr3_nt: TGTGCCAGTGGGGACAGGGGGCGAAGCGACTATGGCTACACCTTC

clone_size: few
cdr3_length: 14
j_call: TRBJ1-1
v_call: TRBV2
d_call: .
cdr3_aa: CASSYQSPDTEAFF
cdr3_nt: TGTGCCAGCAGTTATCAGAGCCCCGACACTGAAGCTTTCTTT

clone_size: .
cdr3_length: 16
j_call: TRBJ2-3
v_call: TRBV6-6
d_call: TRBD2
cdr3_aa: CASSYREGGIPDTQYF
cdr3_nt: TGTGCCAGCAGTTACCGGGAGGGGGGAATACCAGATACGCAGTATTTT

clone_size: .
cdr3_length: 15
j_call: TRBJ1-3
v_call: TRBV3-1/TRBV3-2
d_call: TRBD1
cdr3_aa: CASSQDLQGANTIYF
cdr3_nt: TGTGCCAGCAGCCAAGATCTTCAGGGGGCGAACACCATATATTTT

clone_size: .
cdr3_length: 14
j_call: TRBJ2-3
v_call: TRBV5-1
d_call: .
cdr3_aa: CASSLSEYTDTQYF
cdr3_nt: TGCGCCAGCAGCTTGTCTGAGTATACGGATACGCAGTATTTT

clone_size: few
cdr3_length: 16
j_call: TRBJ2-1
v_call: TRBV7-7
d_call: TRBD2
cdr3_aa: CASSLGAGGVSDEQFF
cdr3_nt: TGTGCTAGCAGCTTAGGAGCGGGGGGCGTTTCGGATGAGCAGTTCTTC

clone_size: .
cdr3_length: 15
j_call: TRBJ1-1
v_call: TRBV11-3
d_call: .
cdr3_aa: CASSFRSTENTEAFF
cdr3_nt: TGTGCCAGCAGCTTTAGGTCGACAGAGAACACTGAAGCTTTCTTT

clone_size: .
cdr3_length: 15
j_call: TRBJ1-2
v_call: TRBV7-2
d_call: .
cdr3_aa: CASSIPGAENYGYTF
cdr3_nt: TGTGCCAGCAGCATACCGGGGGCAGAGAACTATGGCTACACCTTC

clone_size: .
cdr3_length: 13
j_call: TRBJ1-1
v_call: TRBV6-6
d_call: .
cdr3_aa: CASIKAVESEAFF
cdr3_nt: TGTGCCAGCATAAAGGCTGTAGAGTCTGAAGCTTTCTTT

clone_size: .
cdr3_length: 16
j_call: TRBJ2-2
v_call: TRBV7-9
d_call: .
cdr3_aa: CASSLGRREFSGELFF
cdr3_nt: TGTGCCAGCAGCTTAGGTCGACGGGAATTTAGCGGGGAGCTGTTTTTT

clone_size: .
cdr3_length: 11
j_call: TRBJ1-1
v_call: TRBV20-1
d_call: .
cdr3_aa: CSLRTNTEAFF
cdr3_nt: TGCAGTCTTAGGACTAACACTGAAGCTTTCTTT

clone_size: once
cdr3_length: 14
j_call: TRBJ2-6
v_call: TRBV7-9
d_call: .
cdr3_aa: CASSLGSGANVLTF
cdr3_nt: TGTGCCAGCAGCTTAGGGTCCGGGGCCAACGTCCTGACTTTC

clone_size: .
cdr3_length: 17
j_call: TRBJ1-2
v_call: TRBV5-1
d_call: TRBD1
cdr3_aa: CASKAMDRGLRNYGYTF
cdr3_nt: TGCGCCAGTAAAGCGATGGACAGGGGGCTGCGAAACTATGGCTACACCTTC

clone_size: .
cdr3_length: 15
j_call: TRBJ2-3
v_call: TRBV19
d_call: .
cdr3_aa: CATVAGTGHPDTQYF
cdr3_nt: TGTGCCACCGTAGCGGGGACAGGGCATCCAGATACGCAGTATTTT

clone_size: .
cdr3_length: 16
j_call: TRBJ1-2
v_call: TRBV27
d_call: .
cdr3_aa: CASSLLGAYANYGYTF
cdr3_nt: TGTGCCAGCAGTTTACTAGGGGCCTACGCTAACTATGGCTACACCTTC

clone_size: .
cdr3_length: 14
j_call: TRBJ1-5
v_call: TRBV9
d_call: .
cdr3_aa: CASSPQGSNQPQHF
cdr3_nt: TGTGCCAGCAGCCCCCAGGGTAGCAATCAGCCCCAGCATTTT

clone_size: .
cdr3_length: 13
j_call: TRBJ1-1
v_call: TRBV5-1
d_call: .
cdr3_aa: CASNLRGDTEAFF
cdr3_nt: TGCGCCAGCAACCTTCGGGGGGACACTGAAGCTTTCTTT

clone_size: .
cdr3_length: 15
j_call: TRBJ2-5
v_call: TRBV20-1
d_call: TRBD2
cdr3_aa: CSASVSGGAGETQYF
cdr3_nt: TGCAGTGCTAGTGTTAGCGGGGGGGCCGGGGAGACCCAGTACTTC

clone_size: .
cdr3_length: 17
j_call: TRBJ2-1
v_call: TRBV4-1
d_call: TRBD2
cdr3_aa: CASSQVGEAGWDNEQFF
cdr3_nt: TGCGCCAGCAGCCAAGTAGGAGAAGCGGGGTGGGACAATGAGCAGTTCTTC

clone_size: .
cdr3_length: 15
j_call: TRBJ2-3
v_call: TRBV28
d_call: TRBD2
cdr3_aa: CASSFLTGGAGTQYF
cdr3_nt: TGTGCCAGCAGTTTCCTTACCGGGGGGGCCGGTACGCAGTATTTT

clone_size: .
cdr3_length: 17
j_call: TRBJ2-1
v_call: TRBV5-3
d_call: TRBD2
cdr3_aa: CARSTGTSGRLYNEQFF
cdr3_nt: TGTGCCAGAAGCACCGGGACTAGCGGGAGGTTATACAATGAGCAGTTCTTC

clone_size: .
cdr3_length: 18
j_call: TRBJ1-5
v_call: TRBV11-2
d_call: .
cdr3_aa: CASSLDGPRGHSNQPQHF
cdr3_nt: TGTGCCAGCAGCTTAGACGGCCCCCGGGGGCATAGCAATCAGCCCCAGCATTTT

clone_size: .
cdr3_length: 15
j_call: TRBJ1-1
v_call: TRBV5-6
d_call: .
cdr3_aa: CASSLLDRTNTEAFF
cdr3_nt: TGTGCCAGCAGCTTACTGGACAGAACGAACACTGAAGCTTTCTTT

clone_size: .
cdr3_length: 14
j_call: TRBJ1-2
v_call: TRBV5-1
d_call: .
cdr3_aa: CASSFYRPDYGYTF
cdr3_nt: TGCGCCAGCAGCTTCTACAGGCCGGACTATGGCTACACCTTC

clone_size: .
cdr3_length: 15
j_call: TRBJ1-4
v_call: TRBV11-2
d_call: .
cdr3_aa: CASSFAGSTNEKLFF
cdr3_nt: TGTGCCAGCAGCTTTGCAGGGAGCACTAATGAAAAACTGTTTTTT

clone_size: once
cdr3_length: 13
j_call: TRBJ1-5
v_call: TRBV7-3
d_call: .
cdr3_aa: CASSLFPGQPQHF
cdr3_nt: TGTGCCAGCAGCTTGTTCCCAGGTCAGCCCCAGCATTTT

clone_size: .
cdr3_length: 14
j_call: TRBJ1-4
v_call: TRBV19
d_call: TRBD1
cdr3_aa: CASKQGDTNEKLFF
cdr3_nt: TGTGCCAGTAAACAGGGGGACACTAATGAAAAACTGTTTTTT

clone_size: .
cdr3_length: 13
j_call: TRBJ2-7
v_call: TRBV6-5
d_call: TRBD1
cdr3_aa: CASSTTGVSEQYF
cdr3_nt: TGTGCCAGCAGTACGACAGGGGTCTCCGAGCAGTACTTC

clone_size: .
cdr3_length: 16
j_call: TRBJ2-5
v_call: TRBV3-1/TRBV3-2
d_call: .
cdr3_aa: CASSQDLVVGTETQYF
cdr3_nt: TGTGCCAGCAGCCAAGATCTTGTTGTCGGCACAGAGACCCAGTACTTC

clone_size: once
cdr3_length: 14
j_call: TRBJ1-2
v_call: TRBV27
d_call: .
cdr3_aa: CASRLRVSEGGYTF
cdr3_nt: TGTGCCAGCAGGTTGCGGGTCTCCGAGGGTGGCTACACCTTC

clone_size: .
cdr3_length: 14
j_call: TRBJ2-7
v_call: TRBV19
d_call: TRBD1
cdr3_aa: CASSYGQGAKEQYF
cdr3_nt: TGTGCCAGTAGTTACGGACAGGGGGCGAAAGAGCAGTACTTC